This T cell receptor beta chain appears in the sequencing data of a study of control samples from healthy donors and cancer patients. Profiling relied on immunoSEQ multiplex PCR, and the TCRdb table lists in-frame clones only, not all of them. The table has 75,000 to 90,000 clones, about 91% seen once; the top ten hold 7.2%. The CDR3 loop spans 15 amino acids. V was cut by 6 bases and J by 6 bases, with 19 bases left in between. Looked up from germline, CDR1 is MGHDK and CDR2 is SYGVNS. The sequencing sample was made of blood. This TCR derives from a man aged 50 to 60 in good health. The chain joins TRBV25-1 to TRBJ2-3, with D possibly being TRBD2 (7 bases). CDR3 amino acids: CASRGGGGLLDTQYF. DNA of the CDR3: TGTGCCAGCAGGGGGGGCGGGGGCCTCCTGGATACGCAGTATTTT. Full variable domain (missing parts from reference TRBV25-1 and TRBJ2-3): EADIYQTPRYLVIGTGKKITLECSQTMGHDKMYWYQQDPGMELHLIHYSYGVNSTEKGDLSSESTVSRIRTEHFPLTLESARPSHTSQYLCASRGGGGLLDTQYFGPGTRLTVL.